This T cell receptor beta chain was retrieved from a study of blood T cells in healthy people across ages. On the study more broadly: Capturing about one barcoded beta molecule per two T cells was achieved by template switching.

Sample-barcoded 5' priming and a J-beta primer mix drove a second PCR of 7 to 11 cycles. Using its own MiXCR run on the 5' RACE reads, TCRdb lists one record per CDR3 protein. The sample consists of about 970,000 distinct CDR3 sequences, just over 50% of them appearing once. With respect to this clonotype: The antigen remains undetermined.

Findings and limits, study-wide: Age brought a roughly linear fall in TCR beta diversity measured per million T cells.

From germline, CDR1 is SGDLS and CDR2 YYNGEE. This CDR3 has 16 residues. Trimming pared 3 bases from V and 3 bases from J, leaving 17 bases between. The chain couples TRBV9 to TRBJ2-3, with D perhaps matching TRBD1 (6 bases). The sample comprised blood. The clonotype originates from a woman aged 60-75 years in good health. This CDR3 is CASSAGTGYGTDTQYF. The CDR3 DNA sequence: TGTGCCAGCAGCGCAGGAACAGGGTACGGGACAGATACGCAGTATTTT.